The TCR beta chain described here comes from a study of blood T cells in healthy people across ages. Findings of the study overall: Percentage of naive T cells showed a strong correlation with TCR beta diversity.

This clonotype occurred a few times. What it binds is not known. A second PCR, run for about 7 to 12 cycles, used a sample-barcoded 5' primer plus a J-beta primer mix. MiXCR, run by TCRdb on the 5' RACE reads, gives a single entry per CDR3 protein. Of around 1,000,000 distinct CDR3 sequences listed, roughly two fifths are singletons. Germline CDR1 and CDR2: SGHAT and FQNNGV. The germline V and J ends were trimmed by 1 base and 4 bases, with 13 bases remaining between them. There are 15 residues in the CDR3. The sequence came from a man younger than 35 in good health. The sample taken for sequencing was blood. The gene calls are TRBV11-2 and TRBJ1-2; D is unresolved. The CDR3 here is CASSLGSPTAYGYTF. As DNA, the CDR3 is TGTGCCAGCAGCTTAGGTAGTCCCACCGCCTATGGCTACACCTTC.